The clone carrying this TCR beta chain was detected ten times or more. The antigen is not known. Germline V lookup: CDR1 DFQATT, CDR2 SNEGSKA (reference sequence). The CDR3 is made up of 15 amino acids. V lost 0 bases to trimming and J lost 2 bases; unmatched junction nucleotides: 1. This sample is part of a study of regulatory T cells in long-lasting Graves disease. Construction of TCR beta libraries relied on iRepertoire HTBI primers and on Arm-PCR targeting CDR3 regions. In TCRdb, the multiplex PCR reads were re-called with MiXCR into one record per CDR3 protein. The table lists a few hundred thousand distinct CDR3 sequences, roughly 14% of them singletons. Specified time point: newly diagnosed GD, antithyroid drugs for less than 3 months. RNA extracted from PBMCs served as the sequencing template. Findings and caveats of the study: Newly diagnosed disease favored TRBV20-1 and TRBJ2-1 over persistent disease.

These same data were also listed under a study on T cells in Graves' hyperthyroidism and ophthalmopathy. That investigation notes: It was considered stable Graves' hyperthyroidism when ophthalmopathy did not progress within 18 months. The HTBI primer set drove a first-round RT-PCR of the TCR CDR3.

The source material was peripheral blood mononuclear cells (PBMCs), sampled at new diagnosis, from a patient treated with antithyroid drugs. V usage is TRBV20-1 and J usage is TRBJ2-1, with 10 bases identical to TRBD1. The clonotype originates from a man aged 25 to 45 with Graves disease. CDR3 bases: TGCAGTGCTAGAGAGGGACAGGGGACCTACAATGAGCAGTTCTTC. It yields the protein CSAREGQGTYNEQFF.